One and the same sample provided the 5 T cell receptor beta chains below, sequenced in a study of cytomegalovirus exposure and HLA in healthy donors. PCR amplification relied on 60 Vbeta primers (plus 13 Jbeta primers). Method: immunoSEQ multiplex PCR; TCRdb's copy keeps in-frame clones and lacks some. The sample has 80,000 to 100,000 clones; around 80% are singletons. The specimen sequenced was PBMCs. These receptors came from a male donor in good health and CMV-seropositive.

The V gene is TRBV6-6, the J gene TRBJ1-1; TRBD1 aligns across 9 bases. Trimming removed 5 bases from V and 3 bases from J; junction bases left unmatched: 4. Per germline, CDR1 MNHNY and CDR2 SVGAGI (reference sequence). The CDR3 runs to 14 residues. The CDR3 sequence: CASSDHRGHTEAFF. The CDR3 bases are TGTGCCAGCAGTGACCACAGGGGGCACACTGAAGCTTTCTTT.

This chain links TRBV2 with TRBJ2-7; tentatively, D is TRBD2 (5 bases). Germline V gene sequence: CDR1 SNHLY, CDR2 FYNNEI. This CDR3 comprises 14 residues. V gave up 6 bases and J gave up 0 bases, with 12 bases separating them. The CDR3 DNA reads as TGTGCCAGCAGGGAGCGGCTGATCTCCTACGAGCAGTACTTC. Protein product: CASRERLISYEQYF. Supplemented by reference TRBV2 and TRBJ2-7, the full variable domain reads EPEVTQTPSHQVTQMGQEVILRCVPISNHLYFYWYRQILGQKVEFLVSFYNNEISEKSEIFDDQFSVERPDGSNFTLKIRSTKLEDSAMYFCASRERLISYEQYFGPGTRLTVT.

CDR3 sequence: CASSLSRWITNEKLFF. For the CDR3, the DNA is TGTGCCAGCAGCTTATCGCGGTGGATAACTAATGAAAAACTGTTTTTT. The chain employs TRBV7-2 and TRBJ1-4; D ambiguous. This CDR3 spans 16 amino acids. Trimming took 2 bases from V and 1 from J, leaving 11 bases between them. Germline CDR1 is SGHTA and CDR2 is FQGNSA.

V and J are TRBV5-6 and TRBJ2-2; the D is unclear. V lost 1 base, J lost 1 base, and 8 bases lay in between. This CDR3 contains 15 residues. Germline CDR1 reads SGHDT; CDR2 reads YYEEEE. The chain's CDR3 is CASSLLLVNTGELFF. Here the CDR3 DNA reads TGTGCCAGCAGCTTGCTCCTAGTGAACACCGGGGAGCTGTTTTTT.

DNA for the CDR3: TGTGCCAGCAGCGCGGGAGTGAGAGCGCCCGAGCAGTTCTTC. Residues: CASSAGVRAPEQFF. V is TRBV9 and J is TRBJ2-1, with a tentative D call TRBD2 (6 bases). The germline gives CDR1 SGDLS, CDR2 YYNGEE. The CDR3 has 14 residues. V lost 3 bases and J 10 bases, leaving 17 bases between the germline ends. Combining the CDR3 with reference TRBV9 and TRBJ2-1 gives the whole variable domain DSGVTQTPKHLITATGQRVTLRCSPRSGDLSVYWYQQSLDQGLQFLIQYYNGEERAKGNILERFSAQQFPDLHSELNLSSLELGDSALYFCASSAGVRAPEQFFGPGTRLTVL.